This TCR beta chain was captured by sequencing in a study of identical twins. Findings and caveats of the study: Invariant MAIT and iNKT cells could partly confound zero-insertion analyses. Beta out-of-frame twin sharing showed a weaker excess. Models underestimated TCR alpha sharing (out-of-frame) in monozygotic twins. Cord blood's abundant beta clonotypes had fewer insertions, unlike memory repertoires.

One entry per CDR3 protein results from TCRdb running MiXCR on the 5' RACE reads. Found here are around 100,000 distinct CDR3 sequences, under 6.5% of them singletons; the top ten hold roughly 12%. This clonotype was recorded at least ten times. Its antigen is unknown. The specimen sequenced was memory T cells sorted from blood. The receptor was isolated from a woman aged 45 to 65 in good health.

CDR3 amino acids: CASSYLAGPQPQHF. As DNA, the CDR3 is TGTGCCAGCAGTTACTTGGCAGGGCCTCAGCCCCAGCATTTT. This rearrangement joins TRBV6-5 to TRBJ1-5; possibly TRBD1 for D (5 bases). The CDR3 extends over 14 amino acids. Trimming removed 1 base at V and 6 bases at J, with 10 bases between. Germline-derived CDR1 and CDR2 are MNHEY and SVGAGI.